This T cell receptor beta chain emerged from a study of blood T cell repertoires in COVID-19. Study-wide context: COVID-19 samples from acute and convalescent phases originated in the United States, Italy and Spain. From T cells, B-cell-depleted T cells, or PBMCs came the material, which was cDNA or gDNA.

The authors' processing: Estimation of nucleated cell counts relied on the amplification of reference gene primers. The method was immunoSEQ multiplex PCR; TCRdb's version includes in-frame clones alone and lacks a portion of them. The V and J calls and clone size come from that table; D and trimming were worked out from the DNA. The sample yields 75,000 to 90,000 clones, roughly 80% seen once. CDR3 length: 15 residues. V shed 3 bases and J 8 bases; nucleotides not matched to a gene: 2. Germline V CDR1 and CDR2: LNHDA, SQIVND (reference sequence). The sample taken for sequencing was peripheral blood. The chain couples TRBV19 to TRBJ1-6; TRBD1 agrees at 12 bases. This receptor was taken from a woman in her 40s with active or convalescent COVID-19. The CDR3 region is CASSIGTGGYSPLHF. CDR3 coding DNA: TGTGCCAGTAGTATTGGGACAGGGGGCTATTCACCCCTCCACTTT.